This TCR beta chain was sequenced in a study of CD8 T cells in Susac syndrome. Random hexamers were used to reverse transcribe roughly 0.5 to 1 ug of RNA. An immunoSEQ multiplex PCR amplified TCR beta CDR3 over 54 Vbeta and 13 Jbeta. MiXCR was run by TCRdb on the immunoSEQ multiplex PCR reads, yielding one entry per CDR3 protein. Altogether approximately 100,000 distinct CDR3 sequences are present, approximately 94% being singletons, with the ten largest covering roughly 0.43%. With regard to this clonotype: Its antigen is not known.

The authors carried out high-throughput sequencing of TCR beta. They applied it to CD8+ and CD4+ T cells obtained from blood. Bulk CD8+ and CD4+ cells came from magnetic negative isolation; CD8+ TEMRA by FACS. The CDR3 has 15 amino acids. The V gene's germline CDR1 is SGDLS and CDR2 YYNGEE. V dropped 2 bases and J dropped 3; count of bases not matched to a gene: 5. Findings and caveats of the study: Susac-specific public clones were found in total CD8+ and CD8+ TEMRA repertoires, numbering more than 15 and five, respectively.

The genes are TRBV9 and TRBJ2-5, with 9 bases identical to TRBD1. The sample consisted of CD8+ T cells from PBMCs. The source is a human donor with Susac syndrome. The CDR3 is CASSVDRGLKETQYF. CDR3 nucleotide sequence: TGTGCCAGCAGCGTGGACAGGGGTTTGAAAGAGACCCAGTACTTC.